The clone carrying this TCR beta chain showed up just a few times. No antigen is known for it. TCRbeta library preparation incorporated unique molecular identifiers. One entry per CDR3 protein, called by TCRdb with MiXCR from the PCR reads. The sample has about 980,000 distinct CDR3 sequences; about 29% are singletons. The sample belongs to a study of T-cell reconstitution after alpha-beta-depleted transplantation in children. Germline CDR1 is DFQATT and CDR2 is SNEGSKA (reference sequence). The CDR3 loop spans 13 amino acids. Trimming removed 4 bases at V and 6 bases at J, with 10 bases between. Findings and limits, study-wide: Newly generated T cells supplied most T-cell counts and diversity one year post-transplant. For some patients, TCRbeta diversity was high at day 60 because of recipient T cells and thymic progenitors that survived. By about two months after transplant, alpha-beta T cells reportedly arose from several hundred graft clones that had expanded.

The sequence was collected from a boy younger than two who had a stem cell transplant for SCID, so the T cells may come from the graft donor. Sequenced material: PBMCs, mostly from graft donor cells, taken 360 days after TCRalphabeta/CD19-depleted stem cell transplant. The chain links TRBV20-1 to TRBJ1-6; D is ambiguous. Written as DNA, the CDR3 is TGCAGTGCTATCCGTACGGCTAATTCACCCCTCCACTTT. It yields the protein CSAIRTANSPLHF.